This T cell receptor beta chain derives from a study of chemoradiotherapy in HPV16-positive cancers. Study-wide points: Candidate HPV-specific clones and E7-related TCR motifs grew in tumor during treatment.

Some clones are missing from TCRdb's copy, which holds only in-frame ones; the method was immunoSEQ multiplex PCR. Altogether roughly 2,100 clones are present, approximately 84% being singletons, with the ten largest covering 3%. Concerning this clone itself: Its antigen is not identified.

The CDR3 totals 17 residues. V gave up 1 base and J gave up 0 bases; unmatched junction bases: 4. Germline loops: CDR1 LGHNA, CDR2 YNFKEQ. The input for sequencing was tumor tissue, taken from a patient who underwent chemoradiotherapy. This sequence originates from a human donor with HPV-associated anogenital cancer. V usage is TRBV4-2 and J usage is TRBJ2-3, with 10 bases that match TRBD2. DNA for the CDR3: TGTGCCAGCAGCCAAGGACAGCGGGGGGGTAGCACAGATACGCAGTATTTT. As protein: CASSQGQRGGSTDTQYF.